The 16 T cell receptor beta chains listed next were all sequenced from one sample in a study of T cell responses to AZD1222 COVID-19 vaccine. The repertoire was sequenced with immunoSEQ multiplex PCR; TCRdb's copy has only in-frame clones and lacks some. The table records about 140,000 clones, just over 90% of them present only once. Sequenced here: peripheral blood, sampled on day 0 of AZD1222 vaccination. All receptors come from an adult in good health.

The V and J genes are TRBV18 and TRBJ1-1; 7 bases line up with TRBD1. The CDR3 is 17 residues long. Germline lookup yields CDR1 KGHSH and CDR2 LQKENI. V was clipped by 3 bases and J by 5 bases; unmatched bases: 15. CDR3 region: CASSPLQTGFTRTEAFF. CDR3 in DNA: TGTGCCAGCTCACCTCTCCAGACAGGGTTTACGCGAACTGAAGCTTTCTTT. The full variable domain, in which reference TRBV18 and TRBJ1-1 provide the parts outside the CDR3, is NAGVMQNPRHLVRRRGQEARLRCSPMKGHSHVYWYRQLPEEGLKFMVYLQKENIIDESGMPKERFSAEFPKEGPSILRIQQVVRGDSAAYFCASSPLQTGFTRTEAFFGQGTRLTVV.

This clone is a singleton in its sample. The V gene is TRBV27, the J gene TRBJ2-1, with D unresolved. Deletions cut 7 bases from V and 6 bases from J, with 19 bases between. The length of the CDR3 is 15 residues. Germline values: CDR1 MNHEY, CDR2 SMNVEV (reference sequence). The CDR3 coding sequence is TGTGCCAGCACTTCCCGCCGCTCGGGCTCCAATGAGCAGTTCTTC. Residues: CASTSRRSGSNEQFF.

This chain connects TRBV18 to TRBJ2-2, with D possibly matching TRBD2 (6 bases). CDR1 and CDR2 from the germline V gene are KGHSH and LQKENI. The CDR3 contains 15 residues. V was trimmed by 5 bases and J by 3 bases, leaving 13 bases between them. CDR3 in amino acids: CASSWVQRDTGELFF. Written as DNA, the CDR3 is TGTGCCAGCTCATGGGTTCAGCGGGACACCGGGGAGCTGTTTTTT.

The chain uses TRBV7-3 and TRBJ2-3, with 11 bases identical to TRBD2. Germline CDR1 SGHTA, CDR2 FQGTGA. J lost 3 bases, V lost 1 base, and 9 bases had no gene match. This CDR3 is built from 18 residues. The CDR3 DNA sequence: TGTGCCAGCAGCTTAAGTTACCCCGGACTAGCGGGTACAGATACGCAGTATTTT. Protein product: CASSLSYPGLAGTDTQYF.

The CDR3: CASSLRPLFEQFF. CDR3 nucleotide sequence: TGTGCCAGCAGCTTACGACCCCTATTTGAGCAGTTCTTC. The chain links TRBV7-2 to TRBJ2-1; D is ambiguous. Germline V gene data show CDR1 as SGHTA and CDR2 as FQGNSA. Trimming cost V 2 bases and J 9 bases, with 11 bases left between them. The CDR3 sequence is 13 residues long.

Remarks on this clone: Other DNA sequences in this specimen translate into the identical CDR3. This chain connects TRBV5-1 to TRBJ2-3; D ambiguous. Trimming stripped 0 bases from V and 6 bases from J, with 2 bases between. Germline V CDR1 and CDR2: SGHRS, YFSETQ. The CDR3 is 11 residues long. The chain's CDR3 is CASSLEDTQYF. The CDR3 region has the DNA TGCGCCAGCAGCTTGGAGGATACGCAGTATTTT. The full variable domain, rest sourced from reference TRBV5-1 and TRBJ2-3, is KAGVTQTPRYLIKTRGQQVTLSCSPISGHRSVSWYQQTPGQGLQFLFEYFSETQRNKGNFPGRFSGRQFSNSRSEMNVSTLELGDSALYLCASSLEDTQYFGPGTRLTVL.

The rearrangement links TRBV6-4 to TRBJ2-3, with a tentative D call TRBD2 (5 bases). Between the trimmed V and J ends, which lost 4 bases and 0 bases, there was a span of 11 bases. CDR1 and CDR2 (germline): MRHNA, SNTAGT. The length of the CDR3 is 15 residues. DNA for the CDR3: TGTGCCAGCAGTGGGTCAAGCGGTAGCACAGATACGCAGTATTTT. It specifies CASSGSSGSTDTQYF.

This chain joins TRBV11-3 and TRBJ2-7; no clear D gene. This CDR3 has 12 amino acids. Germline V gene lookup returns CDR1 SGHNT and CDR2 YENEEA. Trimming pared 5 bases from V and 3 bases from J, leaving 8 bases between. CDR3 residues: CASSRADYEQYF. CDR3 DNA sequence: TGTGCCAGCAGCCGCGCGGACTACGAGCAGTACTTC. The variable domain in full, completed from reference TRBV11-3 and TRBJ2-7, reads EAGVVQSPRYKIIEKKQPVAFWCNPISGHNTLYWYLQNLGQGPELLIRYENEEAVDDSQLPKDRFSAERLKGVDSTLKIQPAELGDSAVYLCASSRADYEQYFGPGTRLTVT.

V usage is TRBV24-1 and J usage is TRBJ2-3; the D gene is possibly TRBD2 (5 bases). In germline, CDR1 is KGHDR, CDR2 SFDVKD. V was clipped by 5 bases and J by 0 bases, with 11 bases between them. This CDR3 has 15 residues. CDR3 DNA sequence: TGTGCCACCAGTGCAGCGGAACTTAGCACAGATACGCAGTATTTT. Translation: CATSAAELSTDTQYF.

The V and J genes are TRBV5-1 and TRBJ1-2, with D possibly being TRBD1 (6 bases). V shed 0 bases and J shed 2 bases, with 14 bases lying between them. This CDR3 is built from 16 residues. Germline loops: CDR1 SGHRS, CDR2 YFSETQ. The CDR3 reads CASSLDTGLTNYGYTF. In DNA form, the CDR3 reads TGCGCCAGCAGCTTGGACACAGGGCTGACAAACTATGGCTACACCTTC. Drawing the rest from reference TRBV5-1 and TRBJ1-2, the complete variable domain is KAGVTQTPRYLIKTRGQQVTLSCSPISGHRSVSWYQQTPGQGLQFLFEYFSETQRNKGNFPGRFSGRQFSNSRSEMNVSTLELGDSALYLCASSLDTGLTNYGYTFGSGTRLTVV.

The rearrangement joins TRBV7-6 to TRBJ2-7, with 12 bases fitting TRBD2. Germline CDR1 and CDR2: SGHVS and FNYEAQ. With V trimmed by 5 bases and J by 3 bases, 8 bases remained unmatched. This CDR3 contains 16 residues. The CDR3 protein is CASSPPVTSGSYEQYF. Here the CDR3 DNA reads TGTGCCAGCAGCCCCCCCGTGACTAGCGGGAGCTACGAGCAGTACTTC.

This clone was detected once. This chain connects TRBV7-3 to TRBJ2-1; TRBD2 aligns across 14 bases. CDR3 size: 16 residues. Per germline, CDR1 SGHTA and CDR2 FQGTGA. J was trimmed by 9 bases and V by 3 bases; bases with no gene match: 7. The DNA of the CDR3 is TGTGCCAGCAGCTTTGGACTAGCGGGAGGAGGGAGTGAGCAGTTCTTC. This sequence encodes CASSFGLAGGGSEQFF.

The chain uses TRBV19 and TRBJ2-1, with 8 nucleotides matching TRBD2. Germline V gene sequence: CDR1 LNHDA, CDR2 SQIVND (reference sequence). The CDR3 totals 13 residues. V lost 6 bases, J lost 6 bases, and 4 bases stayed unmatched. Here the CDR3 DNA reads TGTGCCAGTAGCCCGGGGGGGGGCAATGAGCAGTTCTTC. It codes for CASSPGGGNEQFF.

The chain joins TRBV27 to TRBJ2-5, with 9 positions matching TRBD1. Trimming cost V 3 bases and J 10 bases; bases outside gene matches: 6. CDR3 length: 13 residues. Germline loops: CDR1 MNHEY, CDR2 SMNVEV (reference sequence). CDR3: CASSFYRGQVQYF. The DNA of the CDR3 is TGTGCCAGCAGTTTCTACAGGGGGCAAGTCCAGTACTTC.

V is TRBV5-4 and J is TRBJ1-1; D call uncertain. This CDR3 region has 16 residues. The ends were cut back, 3 bases at V and 3 bases at J, with 18 bases in the middle. CDR1 and CDR2 (germline): SGHNT, YYREEE (reference sequence). For the CDR3, the DNA is TGTGCCAGCAGCTCAGGAGGTCCAGGAGGGTACACTGAAGCTTTCTTT. This translates into CASSSGGPGGYTEAFF. Based on the CDR3 plus reference TRBV5-4 and TRBJ1-1, the full variable domain is ETGVTQSPTHLIKTRGQQVTLRCSSQSGHNTVSWYQQALGQGPQFIFQYYREEENGRGNFPPRFSGLQFPNYSSELNVNALELDDSALYLCASSSGGPGGYTEAFFGQGTRLTVV.

This clone was detected a few times. Other DNA sequences of this sample code for an identical CDR3. The chain joins TRBV7-7 to TRBJ2-6, with D perhaps TRBD2 (5 bases). The V end was cut by 4 bases, the J end by 3 bases, with 10 bases between. Germline V gene data show CDR1 as SSHAT and CDR2 as FNYEAQ (reference sequence). The CDR3 is 15 residues long. Written as DNA, the CDR3 is TGTGCCAGCAGCTCCGGGGTGGGTGGGGCCAACGTCCTGACTTTC. Translation gives CASSSGVGGANVLTF.